The source of this T cell receptor beta chain is a study of Ad26.COV2.S vaccination and SARS-CoV-2 variants. Study results and limitations: Vaccine recipients and placebo recipients showed similar non-spike TCR breadth. In vaccinated individuals, spike-specific CD8+ and CD4+ T cell responses reportedly displayed substantial breadth.

This clone was counted between two and nine times. What it binds is unknown. The treatment here: around 19 received Ad26.COV2.S at low or high dose, single or two shots; roughly five received placebo; per-sample allocation not given. Samples came from day 63 after the first vaccine or placebo injection. It was Wuhan-strain SARS-CoV-2 spike that the Ad26 vaccine vector expressed. Germline V gene data show CDR1 as LNHDA and CDR2 as SQIVND (reference sequence). The CDR3 sequence is 17 residues long. Trimming stripped 5 bases from V and 5 bases from J, with 24 bases between. Clones were sequenced by immunoSEQ multiplex PCR, and TCRdb holds only the in-frame ones, with some missing. The sample holds some 410,000 clones, over 80% seen once.

The chain links TRBV19 to TRBJ1-2; D perhaps matches TRBD1 (5 bases). Sample: peripheral blood, taken in a trial of Ad26.COV2.S vaccine versus placebo. This clonotype originated in a person aged 18-65 years who received the Ad26.COV2.S COVID-19 vaccine or a placebo. The CDR3 protein is CASSAASKGPSRYGYTF. DNA of the CDR3: TGTGCCAGTAGTGCGGCCAGCAAGGGACCAAGTAGGTATGGCTACACCTTC.